Sequencing of this T cell receptor (beta chain) was carried out in a study of T cell responses to AZD1222 COVID-19 vaccine. The V gene's germline CDR1 is MNHEY and CDR2 SVGEGT. V dropped 5 bases and J dropped 1 base, with 15 bases sitting between them. CDR3 length: 16 residues. Sequenced by immunoSEQ multiplex PCR; TCRdb stores in-frame clones only, minus some. The data contain approximately 110,000 clones, approximately 89% of them singletons. This clone occurred a few times. This chain joins TRBV6-2 or TRBV6-3 and TRBJ2-1, with D uncertain. The sequencing used peripheral blood, collected 28 days after the second AZD1222 dose. This receptor was identified in an adult who received the AZD1222 COVID-19 vaccine. DNA of the CDR3: TGTGCCAGCAGTACGTTCAACCACGGTTCCTACAATGAGCAGTTCTTC. Translating gives CASSTFNHGSYNEQFF.